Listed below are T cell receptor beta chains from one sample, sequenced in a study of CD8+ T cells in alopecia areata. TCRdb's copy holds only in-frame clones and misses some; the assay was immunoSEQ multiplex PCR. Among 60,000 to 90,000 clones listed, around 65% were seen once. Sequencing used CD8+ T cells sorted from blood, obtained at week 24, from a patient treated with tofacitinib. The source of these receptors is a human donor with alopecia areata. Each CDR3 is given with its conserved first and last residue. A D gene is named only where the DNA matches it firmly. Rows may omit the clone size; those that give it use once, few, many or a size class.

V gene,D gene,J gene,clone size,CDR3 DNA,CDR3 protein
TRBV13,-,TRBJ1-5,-,TGTGCCAGCAGCTTAGAGGGTAGCAATCAGCCCCAGCATTTT,CASSLEGSNQPQHF
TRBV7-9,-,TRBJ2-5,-,TGTGCCAGCAGCTACCAGGGGGGCCCTGGAGAGACCCAGTACTTC,CASSYQGGPGETQYF
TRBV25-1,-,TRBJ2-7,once,TGTGCCAGCATTGGGCGGGAAGGCTCCTACGAGCAGTACTTC,CASIGREGSYEQYF
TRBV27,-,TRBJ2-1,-,TGTGCCAGCAGTTTAGGGTCAGGGGCGAGAGCCTACAATGAGCAGTTCTTC,CASSLGSGARAYNEQFF
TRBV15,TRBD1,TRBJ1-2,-,TGTGCCACCAGCAGAGATCCAGGGCGGGACAGGCGATATGGCTACACCTTC,CATSRDPGRDRRYGYTF
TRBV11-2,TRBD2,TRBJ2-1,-,TGTGCCAGCAGCTTAGATCTAGCGGGGGGGGTCAATGAGCAGTTCTTC,CASSLDLAGGVNEQFF
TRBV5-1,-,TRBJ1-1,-,TGCGCCAGCACAAGAAGGGGGTTGGTGAACACTGAAGCTTTCTTT,CASTRRGLVNTEAFF
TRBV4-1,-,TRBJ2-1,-,TGCGCCAGCAGTTTACTAGGAAATGAGCAGTTCTTC,CASSLLGNEQFF
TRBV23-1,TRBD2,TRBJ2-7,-,TGCGCCAGCAAGGGGACCCTAGCGGGGGGCTACGAGCAGTACTTC,CASKGTLAGGYEQYF
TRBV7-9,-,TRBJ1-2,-,TGTGCCAGCAGCTTGGGCAGTCGGGCAGGAGGCTACACCTTC,CASSLGSRAGGYTF
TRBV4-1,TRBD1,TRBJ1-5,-,TGCGCCAGCAGCCAACAGACAGGGTCGGGTCAGCCCCAGCATTTT,CASSQQTGSGQPQHF
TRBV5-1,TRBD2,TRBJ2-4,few,TGCGCCAGCAGCATGAGACTAGCGGGAGATCACATTCAGTACTTC,CASSMRLAGDHIQYF
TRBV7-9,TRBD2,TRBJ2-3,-,TGTGCCAGCAGGACTAGCAGCCCGGATACGCAGTATTTT,CASRTSSPDTQYF
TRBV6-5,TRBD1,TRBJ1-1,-,TGTGCCAGCAGTTACGGGACAGGGGCCACTGAAGCTTTCTTT,CASSYGTGATEAFF
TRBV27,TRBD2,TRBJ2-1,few,TGTGCCAGCAGTTTGGTTAGCGGGAGCTCCTACAATGAGCAGTTCTTC,CASSLVSGSSYNEQFF
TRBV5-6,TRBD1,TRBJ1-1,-,TGTGCCAGCAGCTTTTTGACAGGGGGGACTGAAGCTTTCTTT,CASSFLTGGTEAFF
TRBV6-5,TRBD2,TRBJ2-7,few,TGTGCCAGCAGTTCCGCGACTCTAGCGGGAGACGTAGAGCAGTACTTC,CASSSATLAGDVEQYF
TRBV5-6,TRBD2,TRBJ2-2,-,TGTGCCAGCAGCCACGGGACTAGCGGGGGTAACGGGGAGCTGTTTTTT,CASSHGTSGGNGELFF
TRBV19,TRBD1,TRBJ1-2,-,TGTGCCAGTAGCCTGATGGACAGGGCCTATGGCTACACCTTC,CASSLMDRAYGYTF
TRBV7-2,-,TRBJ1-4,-,TGTGCCAGCAGCTCCGCAAATGAAAGACTGTTTTTT,CASSSANERLFF
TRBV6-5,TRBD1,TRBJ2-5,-,TGTGCCGGCAGTAGGACAGGGGACCCGCCGGAGACCCAGTACTTC,CAGSRTGDPPETQYF
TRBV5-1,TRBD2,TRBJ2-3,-,TGCGCCAGCAGCCCGGGACTAGCGGGGGGGCCGGCAGATACGCAGTATTTT,CASSPGLAGGPADTQYF
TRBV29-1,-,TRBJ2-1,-,TGCAGCGTTGAACTAGCGACGTACAATGAGCAGTTCTTC,CSVELATYNEQFF
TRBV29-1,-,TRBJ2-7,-,TGCAGCGTTGTAGGGGGAAAGTACGAGCAGTACTTC,CSVVGGKYEQYF
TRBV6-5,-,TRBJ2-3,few,TGTGCCAGCAGTGAGTGGGGACAAACAGATACGCAGTATTTT,CASSEWGQTDTQYF
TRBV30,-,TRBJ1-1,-,TGTGCCTGGCGTTCCGATGCTAACACTGAAGCTTTCTTT,CAWRSDANTEAFF
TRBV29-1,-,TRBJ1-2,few,TGCAGCGTGCTAACAGGGAAAGTAAACTATGGCTACACCTTC,CSVLTGKVNYGYTF
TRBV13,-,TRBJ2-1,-,TGTGCCAGCAGCCTAAGGCAGGGCTCCTACAATGAGCAGTTCTTC,CASSLRQGSYNEQFF
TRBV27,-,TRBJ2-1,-,TGTGCCAGCAGACCAGAGCCCTACAATGAGCAGTTCTTC,CASRPEPYNEQFF
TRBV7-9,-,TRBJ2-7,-,TGTGCCAGCAGCTTAGGTCAGTCCTCCTACGAGCAGTACTTC,CASSLGQSSYEQYF
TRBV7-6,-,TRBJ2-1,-,TGTGCCAGCAGCCTAGGGGGACGCAACAAGCAGTTCTTC,CASSLGGRNKQFF
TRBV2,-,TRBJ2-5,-,TGTGCCAGCAGTGAAGCGGGAGGAAGGGAGACCCAGTACTTC,CASSEAGGRETQYF
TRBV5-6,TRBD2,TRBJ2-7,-,TGTGCCAGCAGCTTGGCGGCGGGAGTTGACTACGAGCAGTACTTC,CASSLAAGVDYEQYF
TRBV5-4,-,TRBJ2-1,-,TGTGCCAGCACCGACCGGGTAAAGACCTACAATGAGCAGTTCTTC,CASTDRVKTYNEQFF
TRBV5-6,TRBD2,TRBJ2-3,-,TGTGCCAGCAGCTTGCGGTACGGGGGGACAGATACGCAGTATTTT,CASSLRYGGTDTQYF
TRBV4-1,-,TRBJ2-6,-,TGCGCCAGCAGCCAAGGTTCACTGAACTCTGGGGCCAACGTCCTGACTTTC,CASSQGSLNSGANVLTF
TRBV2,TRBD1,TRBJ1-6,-,TGTGCCAGCAGCGATATTGGGACAGGGAGCTCCTATAATTCACCCCTCCACTTT,CASSDIGTGSSYNSPLHF
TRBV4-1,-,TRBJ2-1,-,TGCGCCAGCAGCCCAGAGGGTCTCGAACAGTTCTTC,CASSPEGLEQFF
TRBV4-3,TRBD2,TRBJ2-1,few,TGCGCCAGCAGCCAAGACAGATTAGCGGGGGGGGATTACAATGAGCAGTTCTTC,CASSQDRLAGGDYNEQFF
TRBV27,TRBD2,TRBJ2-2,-,TGTGCCAGCAGCGGGACTAGCGGGACCCCACCCGGGGAGCTGTTTTTT,CASSGTSGTPPGELFF
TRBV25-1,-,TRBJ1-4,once,TGTGCCAGCAGTGAATATTTTGAGAGGGAAAAACTGTTTTTT,CASSEYFEREKLFF
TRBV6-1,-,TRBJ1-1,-,TGTGCCAGCAGTGATCCCGGGGCGAACACTGAAGCTTTCTTT,CASSDPGANTEAFF
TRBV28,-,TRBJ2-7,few,TGTGCCAGCAGTTTTGGGGTGAAGATACTGTCCTACGAGCAGTACTTC,CASSFGVKILSYEQYF
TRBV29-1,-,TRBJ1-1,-,TGCAGCGTTGAAGATCAGCCTGGGAACACTGAAGCTTTCTTT,CSVEDQPGNTEAFF
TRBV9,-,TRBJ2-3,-,TGTGCCAGCAGCGGGACTGGCACAGATACGCAGTATTTT,CASSGTGTDTQYF
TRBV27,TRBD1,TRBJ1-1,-,TGTGCCAGCAGCCAAAGACAGGGAGGCGAAATCCTTGCCGCGGCTGAAGCTTTCTTT,CASSQRQGGEILAAAEAFF
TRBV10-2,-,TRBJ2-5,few,TGCGCCAGCACTCGAGCGGGCCCATTGGAGGAGACCCAGTACTTC,CASTRAGPLEETQYF
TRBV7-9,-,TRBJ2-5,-,TGTGCCAGCAGCTTAAGGGTATCCGGAGAAGAGACCCAGTACTTC,CASSLRVSGEETQYF
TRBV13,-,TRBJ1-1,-,TGTGCCAGCAGCTTAGAGAGGGGGAACACTGAAGCTTTCTTT,CASSLERGNTEAFF
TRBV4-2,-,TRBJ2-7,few,TGTGCCAGCAGCCAAGGAGGCGGGGTAGAATCCTACGAGCAGTACTTC,CASSQGGGVESYEQYF
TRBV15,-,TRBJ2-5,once,TGTGCCACCAGCAGGGGACTAGGACAGGGTGGAGAGACCCAGTACTTC,CATSRGLGQGGETQYF
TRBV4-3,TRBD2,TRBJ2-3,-,TGCGCCAGCAGCCAAGGGACTAGCGGGGGATTTTCCACAGATACGCAGTATTTT,CASSQGTSGGFSTDTQYF
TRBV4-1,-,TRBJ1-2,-,TGCGCCAGCAGCCTGGAACGCGAATCAGGCTTCTCTAACTATGGCTACACCTTC,CASSLERESGFSNYGYTF
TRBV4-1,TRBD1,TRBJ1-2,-,TGCGCCAGCAGCCAAGAGGGGACAGCCTATGGCTACACCTTC,CASSQEGTAYGYTF
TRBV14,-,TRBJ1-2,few,TGTGCCAGCAGCCAAGGGACAAGTCTTAACTATGGCTACACCTTC,CASSQGTSLNYGYTF
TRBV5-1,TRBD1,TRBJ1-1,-,TGCGCCAGCAGCTCGCCGGGACAGGGTCTGGCTGAAGCTTTCTTT,CASSSPGQGLAEAFF
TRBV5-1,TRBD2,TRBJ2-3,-,TGCGCCAGCAGCTTGACGGCTAGCGGGAGTGTGACAGATACGCAGTATTTT,CASSLTASGSVTDTQYF